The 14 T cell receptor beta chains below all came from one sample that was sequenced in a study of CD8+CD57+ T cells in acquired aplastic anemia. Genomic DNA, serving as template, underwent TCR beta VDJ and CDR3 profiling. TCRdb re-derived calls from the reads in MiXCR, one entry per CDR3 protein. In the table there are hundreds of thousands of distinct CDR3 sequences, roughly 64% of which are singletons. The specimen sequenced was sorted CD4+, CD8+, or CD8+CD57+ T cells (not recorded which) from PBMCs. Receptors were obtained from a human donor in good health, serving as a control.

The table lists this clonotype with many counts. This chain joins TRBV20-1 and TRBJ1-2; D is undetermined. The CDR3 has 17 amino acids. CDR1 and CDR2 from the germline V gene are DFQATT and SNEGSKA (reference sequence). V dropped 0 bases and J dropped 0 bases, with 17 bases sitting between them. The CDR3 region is CSARDPALGGANYGYTF. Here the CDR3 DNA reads TGCAGTGCTAGAGATCCTGCCCTGGGCGGGGCTAACTATGGCTACACCTTC.

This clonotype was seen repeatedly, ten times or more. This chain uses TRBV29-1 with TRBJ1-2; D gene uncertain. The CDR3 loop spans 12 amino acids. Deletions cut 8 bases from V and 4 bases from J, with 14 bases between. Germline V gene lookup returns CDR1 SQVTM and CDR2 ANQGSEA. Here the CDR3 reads CSTRTVSYGYTF. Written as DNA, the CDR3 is TGCAGCACACGCACCGTGTCCTATGGCTACACCTTC.

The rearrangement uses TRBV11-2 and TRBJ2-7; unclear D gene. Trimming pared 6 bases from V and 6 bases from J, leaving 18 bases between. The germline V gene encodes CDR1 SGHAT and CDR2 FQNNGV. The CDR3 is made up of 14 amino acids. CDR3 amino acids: CASRSATSRVEQYF. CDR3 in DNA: TGTGCCAGCAGATCAGCAACGTCCCGGGTCGAGCAGTACTTC.

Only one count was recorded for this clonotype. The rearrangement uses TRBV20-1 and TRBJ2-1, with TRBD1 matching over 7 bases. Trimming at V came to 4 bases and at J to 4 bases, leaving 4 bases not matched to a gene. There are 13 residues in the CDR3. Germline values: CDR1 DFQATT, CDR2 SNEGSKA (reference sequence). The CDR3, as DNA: TGCAGTGCTATGACAGGGAATTACAATGAGCAGTTCTTC. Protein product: CSAMTGNYNEQFF.

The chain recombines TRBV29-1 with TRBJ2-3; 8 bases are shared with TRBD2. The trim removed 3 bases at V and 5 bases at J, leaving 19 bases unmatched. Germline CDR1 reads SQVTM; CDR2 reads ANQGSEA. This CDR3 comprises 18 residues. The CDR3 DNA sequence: TGCAGCGTTGAGAATAGCGGGGCCCTGGGGGGGGCGATAGATACGCAGTATTTT. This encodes CSVENSGALGGAIDTQYF.

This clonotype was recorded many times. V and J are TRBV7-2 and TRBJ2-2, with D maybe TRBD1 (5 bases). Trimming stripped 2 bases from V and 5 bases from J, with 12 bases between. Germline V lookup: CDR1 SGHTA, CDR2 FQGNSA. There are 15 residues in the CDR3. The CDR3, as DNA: TGTGCCAGCAGCTTATCTGGGGCTAGGACCGGGGAGCTGTTTTTT. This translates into CASSLSGARTGELFF.

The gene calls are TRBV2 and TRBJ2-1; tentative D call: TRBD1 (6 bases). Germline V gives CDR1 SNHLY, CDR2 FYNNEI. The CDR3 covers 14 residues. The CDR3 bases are TGTGGTAGCAGGGAAGGGAGAGGGGACAATGAAGCTTTCTTC. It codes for CGSREGRGDNEAFF.

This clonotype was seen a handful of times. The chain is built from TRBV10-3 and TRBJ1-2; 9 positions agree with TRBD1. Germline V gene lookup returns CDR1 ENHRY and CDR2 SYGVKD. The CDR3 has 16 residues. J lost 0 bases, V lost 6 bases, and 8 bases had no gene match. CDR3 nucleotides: TGTGCCATCAGCCCACAGGGGGCTTTAGCTAACTATGGCTACACCTTC. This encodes CAISPQGALANYGYTF.

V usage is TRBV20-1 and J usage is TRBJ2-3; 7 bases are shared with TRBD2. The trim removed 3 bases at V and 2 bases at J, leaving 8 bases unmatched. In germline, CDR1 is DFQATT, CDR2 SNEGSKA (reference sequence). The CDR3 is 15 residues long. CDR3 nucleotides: TGCAGTGCTAGCAGGGCTAGCGGCTTCACAGATACGCAGTATTTT. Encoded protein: CSASRASGFTDTQYF.

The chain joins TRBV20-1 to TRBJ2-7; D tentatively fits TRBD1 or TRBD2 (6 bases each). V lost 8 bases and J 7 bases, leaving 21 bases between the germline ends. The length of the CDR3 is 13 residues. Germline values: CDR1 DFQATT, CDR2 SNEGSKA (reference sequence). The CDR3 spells CSPVGGPDTEQYF. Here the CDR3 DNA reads TGCAGTCCCGTGGGGGGCCCAGATACGGAGCAGTACTTC.

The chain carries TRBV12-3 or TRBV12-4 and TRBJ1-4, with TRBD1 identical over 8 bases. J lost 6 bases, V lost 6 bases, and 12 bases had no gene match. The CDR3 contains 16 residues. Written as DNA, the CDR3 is TGTGCCAGCAGCCAACTTCTGAAACAGGGGGATGAAAAACTGTTTTTT. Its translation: CASSQLLKQGDEKLFF.

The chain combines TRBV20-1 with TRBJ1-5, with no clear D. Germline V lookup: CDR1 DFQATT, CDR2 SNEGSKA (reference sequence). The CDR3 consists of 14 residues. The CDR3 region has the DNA TGCAGCGTCACTCCAGTGAGCCGCAATCAGCCCCAGCATTTT. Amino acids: CSVTPVSRNQPQHF.

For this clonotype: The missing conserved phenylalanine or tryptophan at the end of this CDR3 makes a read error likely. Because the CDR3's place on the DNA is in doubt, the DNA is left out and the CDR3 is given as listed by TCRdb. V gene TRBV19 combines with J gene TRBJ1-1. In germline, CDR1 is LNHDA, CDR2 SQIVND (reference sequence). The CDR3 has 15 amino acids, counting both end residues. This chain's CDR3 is CASTIMDTGTSNALY.

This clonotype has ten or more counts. The CDR3 region is CASSFGHLIYGYTF. CDR3 nucleotides: TGTGCCAGCAGTTTTGGACACCTTATCTATGGCTACACCTTC. J is TRBJ1-2 and V is TRBV6-2 or TRBV6-3; D may be TRBD1 (5 bases). Trimming took off 4 bases at V and 4 bases at J, with 13 bases between the two ends. This CDR3 is built from 14 residues. Germline V CDR1 and CDR2: MNHEY, SVGEGT.